Given below is one T cell receptor (beta chain) in context. The germline CDR1 and CDR2 sequences are MGHRA and YSYEKL. The CDR3 consists of 16 residues. V was cut by 3 bases and J by 4 bases, with 18 bases left in between. This sample stems from a study of blood T cells in healthy people across ages. For the second PCR, which ran for about 7 to 11 cycles, a sample-barcoded 5' primer and a J-beta primer mix were used. TCRdb passed the 5' RACE reads through MiXCR, listing each CDR3 protein once. In the table there are around 2 million distinct CDR3 sequences, approximately 39% of which are singletons. The chain is built from TRBV4-1 and TRBJ1-2, with D maybe TRBD1 (5 bases). This sequence was found in a human donor in good health. Sequenced: blood. The chain's CDR3 is CASSQSGGRNSYGYTF. CDR3 sequence (DNA): TGCGCCAGCAGCCAGTCGGGGGGGAGGAATAGCTATGGCTACACCTTC.